A single sample gave rise to the 5 T cell receptor beta chains below, sequenced in a study of blood T cells in healthy people across ages (dated by TCRdb to the mid-2010s). Libraries were built with 5' RACE. Sequencing relied on an Illumina HiSeq 2500. A second PCR of about 7 to 12 cycles was run with a J-beta primer mix and a sample-barcoded 5' primer. TCRdb reanalyzed the raw reads on its own, using fastp at Q25 for trimming and MiXCR for clone calling, and kept in-frame beta chains. CDR3 protein duplicates are merged, each entry listing the most common genes and DNA. A total of 910,000 or so distinct CDR3 sequences appear in this sample, around 54% of them only once. Around 21% of the sample rests with the top ten. Sequences were obtained from blood. The origin of the receptors is a woman aged 55-75 years in good health.

In its sample, this clonotype was seen many times. The V and J genes are TRBV29-1 and TRBJ2-4; D is tentatively TRBD1 or TRBD2 (5 bases each). The germline gives CDR1 SQVTM, CDR2 ANQGSEA. Trimming cost V 6 bases and J 6 bases, with 21 bases left between them. The CDR3 is made up of 15 amino acids. DNA of the CDR3: TGCAGCGTCAGGACGAGCGGAATAAGGGGAAACATTCAGTACTTC. This sequence encodes CSVRTSGIRGNIQYF.

CDR3 sequence reads: CSVQGVKEKNTDTQYF. The CDR3 DNA reads TGCAGCGTACAGGGTGTAAAGGAAAAAAACACAGATACGCAGTATTTT. The chain links TRBV29-1 to TRBJ2-3, with a possible D match to TRBD1 (6 bases). Germline values: CDR1 SQVTM, CDR2 ANQGSEA. The V and J ends lost 6 bases and 2 bases respectively, with 21 bases between them. The CDR3 extends over 16 amino acids.

The genes are TRBV29-1 and TRBJ2-1; either TRBD1 or TRBD2 may fit D (5 bases each). Trimming removed 0 bases from V and 0 bases from J, with 18 bases in between. The V gene's germline CDR1 is SQVTM and CDR2 ANQGSEA. This CDR3 has 18 residues. The CDR3 sequence: CSVEDLYGTQSSYNEQFF. The CDR3 coding sequence is TGCAGCGTTGAAGATCTTTATGGGACCCAGAGCTCCTACAATGAGCAGTTCTTC.

This clonotype has more than one count but fewer than ten. The V gene is TRBV29-1, the J gene TRBJ2-7; D is uncertain. V was cut by 6 bases and J by 1 base, with 10 bases left in between. The germline gives CDR1 SQVTM, CDR2 ANQGSEA. The CDR3 loop spans 12 amino acids. The DNA of the CDR3 is TGCAGCGTCGAGACGAGATCCTACGAGCAGTACTTC. Residues: CSVETRSYEQYF.

This clonotype is a singleton in its sample. The V call is TRBV5-1, the J call TRBJ2-3; no firm D call. This CDR3 is 16 amino acids long. V lost 4 bases and J lost 2, with 17 bases in between. Germline values: CDR1 SGHRS, CDR2 YFSETQ. This CDR3 is CASSTNYRPHTDTQYF. DNA for the CDR3: TGCGCCAGCAGCACTAACTACCGACCCCACACAGATACGCAGTATTTT.